This is a list of T cell receptor beta chains from one sample in a study of cytomegalovirus exposure and HLA in healthy donors. Measured with immunoSEQ multiplex PCR; TCRdb has only the in-frame clones, and not every one. In the table there are 150,000 to 200,000 clones, roughly 85% of which are singletons. Source material: PBMCs. The receptors here all came from a woman under 40 in good health and CMV-seropositive. Each CDR3 is given with its conserved first and last residue.

CDR3: CASSGTSDGYTF; J: TRBJ1-2; V: TRBV6-1
CDR3: CASSKQTGAQETQYF; J: TRBJ2-5; V: TRBV11-3
CDR3: CASSPLRLADTQYF; J: TRBJ2-3; V: TRBV11-2
CDR3: CASSQPGGGIYGYTF; J: TRBJ1-2; V: TRBV5-4
CDR3: CASTSDRERKLFF; J: TRBJ1-4; V: TRBV6-6
CDR3: CAISVVAGGPAPYEQYF; J: TRBJ2-7; V: TRBV10-3
CDR3: CASSETSGRALLYNEQFF; J: TRBJ2-1; V: TRBV27
CDR3: CSAWGGYINEKLFF; J: TRBJ1-4; V: TRBV29-1
CDR3: CASSSGLAGGKSHEQFF; J: TRBJ2-1; V: TRBV9
CDR3: CASSADSGRGDTQYF; J: TRBJ2-3; V: TRBV9
CDR3: CASSSRTGSYEQYF; J: TRBJ2-7; V: TRBV6-5
CDR3: CAISETNRDQETQYF; J: TRBJ2-5; V: TRBV10-3
CDR3: CASSPPIRGQYF; J: TRBJ2-7; V: TRBV18
CDR3: CASSDGQAYEQYF; J: TRBJ2-7; V: TRBV6-1
CDR3: CATLTGPEAFF; J: TRBJ1-1; V: TRBV19
CDR3: CASSFATGAGNTIYF; J: TRBJ1-3; V: TRBV12-1
CDR3: CASSLSGGQGPFGELFF; J: TRBJ2-2; V: TRBV27
CDR3: CASSPSGTPNYGYTF; J: TRBJ1-2; V: TRBV4-3
CDR3: CASSEQGISEAFF; J: TRBJ1-1; V: TRBV6-1
CDR3: CASSQVRGRTNSYGYTF; J: TRBJ1-2; V: TRBV6-7
CDR3: CASSQDLAGGQADTQYF; J: TRBJ2-3; V: TRBV4-3
CDR3: CASSPRTSGRARTGELFF; J: TRBJ2-2; V: TRBV18